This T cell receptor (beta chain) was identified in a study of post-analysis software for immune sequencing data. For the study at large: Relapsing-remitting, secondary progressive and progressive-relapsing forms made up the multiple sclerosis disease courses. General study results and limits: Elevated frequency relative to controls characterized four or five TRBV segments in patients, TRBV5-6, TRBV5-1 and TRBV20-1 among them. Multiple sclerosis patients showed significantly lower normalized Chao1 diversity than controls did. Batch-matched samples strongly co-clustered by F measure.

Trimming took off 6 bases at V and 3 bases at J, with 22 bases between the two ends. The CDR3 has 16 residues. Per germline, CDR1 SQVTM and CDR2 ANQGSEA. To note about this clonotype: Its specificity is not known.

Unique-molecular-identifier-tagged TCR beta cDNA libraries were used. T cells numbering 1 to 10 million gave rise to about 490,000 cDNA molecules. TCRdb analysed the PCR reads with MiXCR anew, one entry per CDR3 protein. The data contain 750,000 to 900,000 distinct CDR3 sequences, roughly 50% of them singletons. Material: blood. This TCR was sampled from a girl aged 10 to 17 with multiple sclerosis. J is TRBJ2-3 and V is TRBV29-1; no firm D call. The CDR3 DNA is TGCAGCGTGGTCGAGCAGGCCTCCCTCTGGACAGATACGCAGTATTTT. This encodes CSVVEQASLWTDTQYF.